These 30 T cell receptor beta chains were all obtained from the same sample, sequenced in a study of T cell responses to AZD1222 COVID-19 vaccine. Sequencing was performed with immunoSEQ multiplex PCR; in TCRdb, only in-frame clones are kept and a portion is missing. The sample holds 120,000 or so clones, around 92% seen once. The specimen was peripheral blood, collected 28 days after the second AZD1222 dose. The receptors were sampled from an adult who received the AZD1222 COVID-19 vaccine.

This chain joins TRBV5-4 and TRBJ1-2; TRBD1 might be the D (6 bases). The CDR3 is made up of 16 amino acids. Between the trimmed V and J ends, which lost 4 bases and 8 bases, there was a span of 24 bases. Germline loops: CDR1 SGHNT, CDR2 YYREEE (reference sequence). The CDR3 spells CASSPGGQGTFYGYTF. The CDR3 bases are TGTGCCAGCAGCCCGGGAGGGCAGGGGACGTTCTACGGCTACACCTTC.

The chain couples TRBV25-1 to TRBJ1-1; TRBD1 matches 11 bases. V shed 4 bases, J shed 4 bases, and the junction held 11 bases outside the gene matches. The CDR3 is made up of 17 amino acids. The germline V gene encodes CDR1 MGHDK and CDR2 SYGVNS. The CDR3 is CASSGIWGQGEGTEAFF. The CDR3 nucleotides are TGTGCCAGCAGTGGGATCTGGGGACAGGGGGAGGGCACTGAAGCTTTCTTT. Based on the CDR3 plus reference TRBV25-1 and TRBJ1-1, the full variable domain is EADIYQTPRYLVIGTGKKITLECSQTMGHDKMYWYQQDPGMELHLIHYSYGVNSTEKGDLSSESTVSRIRTEHFPLTLESARPSHTSQYLCASSGIWGQGEGTEAFFGQGTRLTVV.

The chain is built from TRBV6-6 and TRBJ1-4, with 11 bases identical to TRBD1. The V segment lost 5 bases and the J segment 8 bases; nucleotides outside the gene matches: 4. This CDR3 is 14 amino acids long. Germline CDR1 and CDR2: MNHNY and SVGAGI (reference sequence). Here the CDR3 DNA reads TGTGCCAGCAGTGGGACAGGGGGATTCGAAAAACTGTTTTTT. It translates to CASSGTGGFEKLFF.

The V gene is TRBV24-1, the J gene TRBJ2-7; the D gene is possibly TRBD2 (6 bases). Trimming cost V 0 bases and J 3 bases, with 23 bases left between them. The CDR3 length is 19 residues. Germline V gene data show CDR1 as KGHDR and CDR2 as SFDVKD. In DNA form, the CDR3 reads TGTGCCACCAGTGATTTGTGGGTTGCGGGACCTTCCGACCTCTACGAGCAGTACTTC. It yields the protein CATSDLWVAGPSDLYEQYF.

V usage is TRBV12-3 or TRBV12-4 and J usage is TRBJ2-1; D may be TRBD2 (6 bases). This CDR3 has 13 amino acids. V was shortened by 3 bases and J by 9 bases, with 12 bases between the two germline ends. The DNA of the CDR3 is TGTGCCAGCAGTTTGGGGGGAACTGGTGAGCAGTTCTTC. This translates into CASSLGGTGEQFF.

V is TRBV28 and J is TRBJ1-2; 8 positions match TRBD1. Per germline, CDR1 MDHEN and CDR2 SYDVKM. This CDR3 spans 14 amino acids. V was clipped by 1 base and J by 8 bases; unmatched bases: 6. DNA of the CDR3: TGTGCCAGCAGTTTATTCCAGGGGGCAAGAGGCTACACCTTC. Amino acid sequence: CASSLFQGARGYTF.

The J gene is TRBJ2-7, the V gene TRBV6-5; a weak D match, TRBD1 (6 bases). Between the trimmed V and J ends, which lost 0 bases and 4 bases, there was a span of 10 bases. Germline V gene sequence: CDR1 MNHEY, CDR2 SVGAGI. This CDR3 is built from 14 residues. CDR3 bases: TGTGCCAGCAGTTACTCGATCAGGGGTTACGAGCAGTACTTC. The encoded protein is CASSYSIRGYEQYF.

The genes are TRBV6-5 and TRBJ1-2, with D possibly TRBD1 on 5 matching bases. The germline V gene encodes CDR1 MNHEY and CDR2 SVGAGI. The V end was cut by 7 bases, the J end by 3 bases, with 18 bases between. The CDR3 has 15 amino acids. CDR3 protein: CASTDYRAGHYGYTF. CDR3 nucleotides: TGTGCCAGCACCGACTATAGGGCAGGGCACTATGGCTACACCTTC.

The chain joins TRBV12-5 to TRBJ1-2, with D hard to call. This CDR3 region has 14 residues. Germline V lookup: CDR1 LGHNT, CDR2 FRNRAP. V was pared by 3 bases and J by 2 bases, with 10 bases between. For the CDR3, the DNA is TGTGCTAGTGGTTTTGGTAGAGGGAACTATGGCTACACCTTC. Residues: CASGFGRGNYGYTF.

This chain joins TRBV7-2 and TRBJ2-7; the D gene could be TRBD1 or TRBD2 (5 bases each). Germline CDR1 SGHTA, CDR2 FQGNSA. V gave up 6 bases and J gave up 3 bases, with 15 bases separating them. The CDR3 has 14 amino acids. CDR3 residues: CASRPGTVFYEQYF. The CDR3 nucleotides read TGTGCCAGCAGGCCTGGGACCGTTTTCTACGAGCAGTACTTC.

The chain uses TRBV21-1 and TRBJ2-7; the DNA was not compared with TRBD2, the D call given in the table. TRBV21-1 is noted as a pseudogene. The CDR3 covers 15 residues. As DNA, the CDR3 is TGTGCCAGCAGCAAAGGGGCGGGAACTTCCTACGAGCAGTACTTC. Its protein is CASSKGAGTSYEQYF.

V is TRBV27 and J is TRBJ2-3, with a tentative D call TRBD2 (6 bases). Looked up from germline, CDR1 is MNHEY and CDR2 is SMNVEV (reference sequence). Between the trimmed V and J ends, which lost 4 bases and 2 bases, there was a span of 16 bases. This CDR3 has 16 amino acids. In DNA form, the CDR3 reads TGTGCCAGCAGTTCTCGACTAGTTGTCAACACAGATACGCAGTATTTT. Translated: CASSSRLVVNTDTQYF.

The rearrangement links TRBV28 to TRBJ1-1; maybe TRBD1 (5 bases). CDR1 is MDHEN and CDR2 is SYDVKM in the germline V gene. This CDR3 spans 15 amino acids. Trimming stripped 2 bases from V and 0 bases from J, with 10 bases between. As DNA, the CDR3 is TGTGCCAGCAGTTTAGCTGGGACGGTGAACACTGAAGCTTTCTTT. This sequence encodes CASSLAGTVNTEAFF.

This clone was counted once. This chain links TRBV19 with TRBJ2-1, with D unresolved. The CDR3 consists of 13 residues. V shed 4 bases and J shed 4 bases, with 8 bases lying between them. The germline V gene has CDR1 LNHDA and CDR2 SQIVND (reference sequence). The CDR3, as DNA: TGTGCCAGTAGTAAGGGCGCTTACAATGAGCAGTTCTTC. Translated: CASSKGAYNEQFF.

This clone was seen only a few times. The DNA of the CDR3 is TGTGCCAGCAGCCTTAACCCTAGCAACAATGAGCAGTTCTTC. This gives the protein CASSLNPSNNEQFF. V usage is TRBV7-8 and J usage is TRBJ2-1; the D gene is possibly TRBD2 (5 bases). Germline values: CDR1 SGHVS, CDR2 FQNEAQ. The CDR3 consists of 14 residues. The V gene lost 5 bases and the J gene lost 5 bases, with 13 bases spanning the gap.

The V and J genes are TRBV2 and TRBJ1-5, with a tentative D call TRBD1 (5 bases). This CDR3 region has 15 residues. Per the germline V gene, CDR1 is SNHLY and CDR2 is FYNNEI. V lost 4 bases and J lost 9, with 19 bases in between. The chain's CDR3 is CASSASGTEFGPQHF. The CDR3 coding sequence is TGTGCCAGCAGTGCCTCCGGGACGGAGTTTGGGCCCCAGCATTTT.

The rearrangement links TRBV5-4 to TRBJ1-3, with TRBD1 identical over 7 bases. CDR1 and CDR2 from the germline V gene are SGHNT and YYREEE (reference sequence). V dropped 4 bases and J dropped 0; count of bases not matched to a gene: 4. This CDR3 comprises 15 residues. The CDR3 nucleotides read TGTGCCAGCAGCCAGGGACAGCTCTCTGGAAACACCATATATTTT. The encoded protein is CASSQGQLSGNTIYF. The whole variable domain, remainder taken from reference TRBV5-4 and TRBJ1-3, is ETGVTQSPTHLIKTRGQQVTLRCSSQSGHNTVSWYQQALGQGPQFIFQYYREEENGRGNFPPRFSGLQFPNYSSELNVNALELDDSALYLCASSQGQLSGNTIYFGEGSWLTVV.

This chain uses TRBV18 with TRBJ1-1; D gene uncertain. CDR1 is KGHSH, CDR2 LQKENI, per germline. CDR3 size: 13 residues. Trimming left V 3 bases short and J 5 bases short, with 10 bases between. The CDR3: CASSPKGRTEAFF. DNA of the CDR3: TGTGCCAGCTCACCGAAGGGTAGGACTGAAGCTTTCTTT. The entire variable domain, with the rest obtained from reference TRBV18 and TRBJ1-1, is as follows: NAGVMQNPRHLVRRRGQEARLRCSPMKGHSHVYWYRQLPEEGLKFMVYLQKENIIDESGMPKERFSAEFPKEGPSILRIQQVVRGDSAAYFCASSPKGRTEAFFGQGTRLTVV.

The chain links TRBV28 to TRBJ2-2; 9 bases are shared with TRBD1. Germline-derived CDR1 and CDR2 are MDHEN and SYDVKM. This CDR3 contains 16 residues. Trimming took 4 bases from V and 5 from J; bases not matched to a gene: 8. The CDR3 region is CASSSPGDRETGELFF. The CDR3 DNA reads TGTGCCAGCAGTTCTCCGGGGGACAGGGAAACCGGGGAGCTGTTTTTT.

The chain links TRBV5-1 to TRBJ2-7, with D perhaps matching TRBD1 (6 bases). Germline values: CDR1 SGHRS, CDR2 YFSETQ. V shed 0 bases and J shed 2 bases, with 27 bases lying between them. This CDR3 contains 20 residues. The CDR3 sequence is CASSLANTRRSTGSAYEQYF. The CDR3 bases are TGCGCCAGCAGCTTGGCCAACACACGTCGATCCACAGGGTCGGCCTACGAGCAGTACTTC.

The genes are TRBV5-1 and TRBJ2-1, with 14 bases lining up with TRBD2. The germline V gene has CDR1 SGHRS and CDR2 YFSETQ. The CDR3 has 15 residues. Germline trimming cut 5 bases from V and 7 bases from J; bases unmatched to any gene: 5. The CDR3 protein is CASRGTSGSVNEQFF. The CDR3 coding sequence is TGCGCCAGCAGGGGGACTAGCGGGAGTGTAAATGAGCAGTTCTTC.

The gene calls are TRBV7-2 and TRBJ1-2, with D perhaps TRBD1 (5 bases). This CDR3 region has 12 residues. V lost 2 bases and J 12 bases, leaving 13 bases between the germline ends. Germline V lookup: CDR1 SGHTA, CDR2 FQGNSA. CDR3 sequence: CASSLFLGDHTF. CDR3 coding DNA: TGTGCCAGCAGCTTATTCCTGGGGGATCACACCTTC.

This chain joins TRBV14 and TRBJ1-1; TRBD1 aligns across 9 bases. Unmatched junction bases numbered 9, after V lost 0 bases and J lost 4 bases. Germline-derived CDR1 and CDR2 are SGHDN and FVKESK. CDR3 length equals 17 residues. The CDR3 bases are TGTGCCAGCAGCCAAGATCACGGGACAGGGTTAGTCACTGAAGCTTTCTTT. Encoded protein: CASSQDHGTGLVTEAFF.

The chain has TRBV29-1 and TRBJ1-3; unclear D gene. V dropped 0 bases and J dropped 0 bases, with 12 bases sitting between them. The CDR3 totals 16 residues. Per the germline V gene, CDR1 is SQVTM and CDR2 is ANQGSEA. CDR3 coding DNA: TGCAGCGTTGAAGATGTGGCGGGCAACTCTGGAAACACCATATATTTT. Amino acid sequence: CSVEDVAGNSGNTIYF.

V and J are TRBV18 and TRBJ1-1; 9 positions agree with TRBD1. J was trimmed by 5 bases and V by 0 bases; bases with no gene match: 10. CDR1 is KGHSH, CDR2 LQKENI, per germline. The CDR3 totals 17 residues. The CDR3 DNA reads as TGTGCCAGCTCACCACCTTCCCACAGGGGGCTAAGGACTGAAGCTTTCTTT. Translation gives CASSPPSHRGLRTEAFF.

The chain employs TRBV14 and TRBJ1-6, with a weak D call TRBD1 (6 bases). Germline CDR1 reads SGHDN; CDR2 reads FVKESK. The CDR3 covers 16 residues. The V end lost 3 bases, the J end lost 4 bases, and 13 bases lay between the germline ends. The CDR3 region has the DNA TGTGCCAGCAGCCAGGGAGGGACATCGTATAATTCACCCCTCCACTTT. It translates to CASSQGGTSYNSPLHF.

The rearrangement joins TRBV19 to TRBJ2-1, with 12 bases fitting TRBD2. Per the germline V gene, CDR1 is LNHDA and CDR2 is SQIVND (reference sequence). The CDR3 consists of 14 residues. J was trimmed by 7 bases and V by 5 bases; bases with no gene match: 3. For the CDR3, the DNA is TGTGCCAGTAGTCTAGCGGGAGGGAAAAATGAGCAGTTCTTC. Translating it yields CASSLAGGKNEQFF.

The chain couples TRBV7-2 to TRBJ2-7; 10 bases align to TRBD1. The CDR3 is 14 amino acids. Germline CDR1 SGHTA, CDR2 FQGNSA. V was clipped by 3 bases and J by 4 bases; unmatched bases: 3. The CDR3 here is CASSFRQGAYEQYF. As DNA, the CDR3 is TGTGCCAGCAGCTTTCGACAGGGGGCGTACGAGCAGTACTTC.

The chain couples TRBV6-6 to TRBJ1-1, with a weak D call TRBD1 (5 bases). Deletions cut 6 bases from V and 11 bases from J, with 19 bases between. CDR1 is MNHNY, CDR2 SVGAGI, per germline (reference sequence). The length of the CDR3 is 13 residues. This CDR3 is CASSQTTGERAFF. CDR3 sequence (DNA): TGTGCCAGCAGCCAAACTACAGGAGAGAGGGCTTTCTTT.

The rearrangement uses TRBV19 and TRBJ2-7; TRBD2 is a possible D gene (5 bases). Germline V CDR1 and CDR2: LNHDA, SQIVND (reference sequence). V was clipped by 2 bases and J by 4 bases, with 12 bases between them. CDR3 length: 14 amino acids. CDR3 sequence (DNA): TGTGCCAGTAGTATACGCGGACGGAGGTACGAGCAGTACTTC. This gives the protein CASSIRGRRYEQYF.